This T cell receptor (beta chain) comes out of a study of Graves' ophthalmopathy and Graves' hyperthyroidism. Study-wide results and limits: Ophthalmopathy progression cases were predicted by the model with approximately 66% sensitivity and about 72% specificity. From stable hyperthyroidism, ophthalmopathy was separated by a 13-signature model with 87.88% sensitivity and less than 83% specificity. The authors also found most expanded thyroid clonotypes above 0.001 frequency in blood.

The table lists this clonotype with many counts. Antigen unknown. Excluded were patients with other autoimmune diseases, uncontrolled infections, pregnancy or lactation. TCR beta CDR3 regions were amplified from RNA transcripts. Second-round multiplex PCR came after a first-round RT-PCR that employed HTBI primers. In TCRdb, the multiplex PCR reads were re-called with MiXCR into one record per CDR3 protein. The table shows under 350,000 distinct CDR3 sequences, with 15% to 20% occurring only once. The sequence was collected from an adult man with Graves' ophthalmopathy. Sample: peripheral blood.

This chain's CDR3 is CASSNRDGDNSPLHF. DNA for the CDR3: TGTGCCAGCAGCAACCGGGACGGAGATAATTCACCCCTCCACTTT. The J gene is TRBJ1-6, the V gene TRBV7-2, with D maybe TRBD1 (5 bases). Germline assignment: CDR1 SGHTA and CDR2 FQGNSA. The CDR3 sequence is 15 residues long. Trimming cost V 5 bases and J 5 bases, with 13 bases left between them.